The next 30 T cell receptor beta chains were all read from a single sample in a study of blood T cell repertoires in COVID-19. The assay was immunoSEQ multiplex PCR, and TCRdb's table has in-frame clones only and misses some. The table includes over 100,000 clones, 84% detected once. The material sequenced was PBMCs or T cells enriched from blood (not recorded which). The receptors originated from a woman in her 30s who had recovered from COVID-19.

This clone showed up just once. The rearrangement uses TRBV30 and TRBJ2-7, with D possibly matching TRBD2 (5 bases). V was cut by 1 base and J by 3 bases, with 13 bases left in between. Per the germline V gene, CDR1 is GTSNPN and CDR2 is SVGIG (reference sequence). The CDR3 contains 14 residues. Here the CDR3 reads CAWSDGGSLYEQYF. CDR3 bases: TGTGCCTGGAGTGATGGAGGATCCCTCTACGAGCAGTACTTC.

The V gene is TRBV28, the J gene TRBJ1-2, with unresolved D. Trimming took 1 base from V and 5 from J, leaving 8 bases between them. Germline CDR1 and CDR2: MDHEN and SYDVKM. The CDR3 is made up of 13 amino acids. In DNA, the CDR3 is TGTGCCAGCAGTTTATCAGGCAGTTATGGCTACACCTTC. Its protein product is CASSLSGSYGYTF.

The chain is built from TRBV18 and TRBJ1-2; 7 positions agree with TRBD1. Germline-derived CDR1 and CDR2 are KGHSH and LQKENI. Germline trimming cut 3 bases from V and 5 bases from J; bases unmatched to any gene: 12. The CDR3 is 16 residues long. The CDR3 DNA is TGTGCCAGCTCACCCACGGACAGGTTGGGGGGTTATGGCTACACCTTC. Amino acids: CASSPTDRLGGYGYTF.

In the case of this clone: One end of the junction does not line up with germline, which may come from a read error. V is TRBV4-1 and J is TRBJ1-1; 7 bases are shared with TRBD1. The CDR3 runs to 15 residues. Germline V gene sequence: CDR1 MGHRA, CDR2 YSYEKL. CDR3: CASSQVTTGNAEAFF. The CDR3 DNA follows: TGCGCCAGCAGCCAAGTTACGACAGGGAACGCTGAAGCTTTCTTT.

The chain uses TRBV12-3 or TRBV12-4 and TRBJ1-6, with D hard to call. V lost 5 bases and J lost 6, with 8 bases in between. The CDR3 is made up of 13 amino acids. The CDR3 bases are TGTGCCAGCAGTCCAGGCCGTAATTCACCCCTCCACTTT. Translating it yields CASSPGRNSPLHF.

The chain has TRBV14 and TRBJ2-2; unclear D gene. Trimming pared 1 base from V and 4 bases from J, leaving 7 bases between. The CDR3 contains 14 residues. Germline-derived CDR1 and CDR2 are SGHDN and FVKESK. The CDR3 DNA is TGTGCCAGCAGCCAAGCAGGATTCACCGGGGAGCTGTTTTTT. Amino acid sequence: CASSQAGFTGELFF. The full variable domain, with the rest looked up from reference TRBV14 and TRBJ2-2, is EAGVTQFPSHSVIEKGQTVTLRCDPISGHDNLYWYRRVMGKEIKFLLHFVKESKQDESGMPNNRFLAERTGGTYSTLKVQPAELEDSGVYFCASSQAGFTGELFFGEGSRLTVL.

This chain connects TRBV27 to TRBJ1-1, with TRBD1 matching over 9 bases. Losses at the gene ends were 5 bases for V and 4 bases for J; bases not matched to a gene: 8. The CDR3 contains 15 residues. Germline-derived CDR1 and CDR2 are MNHEY and SMNVEV (reference sequence). As DNA, the CDR3 is TGTGCCAGCAGTCGACGTACAGGGGGCTTCACTGAAGCTTTCTTT. The encoded protein is CASSRRTGGFTEAFF.

This chain joins TRBV2 and TRBJ2-1, with 8 bases matching TRBD1. With V trimmed by 0 bases and J by 8 bases, 9 bases remained unmatched. The CDR3 contains 16 residues. Germline V CDR1 and CDR2: SNHLY, FYNNEI. In DNA, the CDR3 is TGTGCCAGCAGTGAAGCGCAAGGACAGGGCTTAGATGAGCAGTTCTTC. Translating gives CASSEAQGQGLDEQFF. Using reference TRBV2 and TRBJ2-1 for the parts outside the CDR3, the full variable domain is EPEVTQTPSHQVTQMGQEVILRCVPISNHLYFYWYRQILGQKVEFLVSFYNNEISEKSEIFDDQFSVERPDGSNFTLKIRSTKLEDSAMYFCASSEAQGQGLDEQFFGPGTRLTVL.

The V gene is TRBV29-1, the J gene TRBJ1-1; D call uncertain. Germline V gene data show CDR1 as SQVTM and CDR2 as ANQGSEA. The CDR3 contains 13 residues. Trimming took 4 bases from V and 1 from J, leaving 10 bases between them. Written as DNA, the CDR3 is TGCAGCGTTGTTGAGGGCTGGAACACTGAAGCTTTCTTT. Translated: CSVVEGWNTEAFF.

This chain links TRBV6-5 with TRBJ1-1, with D possibly TRBD1 on 5 matching bases. The CDR3 has 13 amino acids. Germline-derived CDR1 and CDR2 are MNHEY and SVGAGI. V was shortened by 7 bases and J by 7 bases, with 16 bases between the two germline ends. CDR3 amino acids: CASTYGGGNEAFF. CDR3 DNA sequence: TGTGCCAGCACCTACGGGGGGGGGAATGAAGCTTTCTTT.

The chain links TRBV30 to TRBJ1-6; maybe TRBD1 (6 bases). Germline CDR1 GTSNPN, CDR2 SVGIG (reference sequence). The CDR3 loop spans 16 amino acids. Trimming cost V 0 bases and J 3 bases, with 12 bases left between them. The CDR3 nucleotides are TGTGCCTGGAGTGTCCAACCGGGACACTATAATTCACCCCTCCACTTT. It codes for CAWSVQPGHYNSPLHF.

In this sample, this clone turned up a few times. The chain carries TRBV4-3 and TRBJ2-1; a weak D match, TRBD2 (5 bases). V gave up 0 bases and J gave up 2 bases, with 11 bases separating them. Looked up from germline, CDR1 is LGHNA and CDR2 is YSLEER. This CDR3 is 16 amino acids long. CDR3: CASSQDQAGPYNEQFF. As DNA, the CDR3 is TGCGCCAGCAGCCAAGACCAGGCGGGTCCCTACAATGAGCAGTTCTTC.

This chain uses TRBV7-2 with TRBJ2-3; the match to TRBD1 covers 7 bases. CDR3 length: 12 residues. J gave up 9 bases and V 2 bases, and 2 bases lay outside the gene matches. CDR1 is SGHTA, CDR2 FQGNSA, per germline. CDR3 sequence: CASSLWDRTQYF. Here the CDR3 DNA reads TGTGCCAGCAGCTTATGGGACAGAACGCAGTATTTT. Combining the CDR3 with reference TRBV7-2 and TRBJ2-3 gives the whole variable domain GAGVSQSPSNKVTEKGKDVELRCDPISGHTALYWYRQSLGQGLEFLIYFQGNSAPDKSGLPSDRFSAERTGGSVSTLTIQRTQQEDSAVYLCASSLWDRTQYFGPGTRLTVL.

This sequence joins TRBV19 and TRBJ1-5; possible D gene TRBD1, 6 bases. Per the germline V gene, CDR1 is LNHDA and CDR2 is SQIVND (reference sequence). V was shortened by 4 bases and J by 0 bases, with 16 bases between the two germline ends. The CDR3 is made up of 17 amino acids. CDR3 loop: CASSTRRDTHSNQPQHF. The CDR3 region has the DNA TGTGCCAGTAGTACTCGAAGGGACACTCATAGCAATCAGCCCCAGCATTTT. The full variable domain, in which reference TRBV19 and TRBJ1-5 provide the parts outside the CDR3, is DGGITQSPKYLFRKEGQNVTLSCEQNLNHDAMYWYRQDPGQGLRLIYYSQIVNDFQKGDIAEGYSVSREKKESFPLTVTSAQKNPTAFYLCASSTRRDTHSNQPQHFGDGTRLSIL.

The rearrangement joins TRBV29-1 to TRBJ1-2; the D is unclear. Germline loops: CDR1 SQVTM, CDR2 ANQGSEA. V lost 7 bases and J lost 2, with 11 bases in between. The CDR3 consists of 12 residues. CDR3 nucleotide sequence: TGCAGCGGGGGAGACACCAACTATGGCTACACCTTC. Translating it yields CSGGDTNYGYTF.

The chain employs TRBV18 and TRBJ2-7; TRBD1 matches at 11 bases. Losses at the gene ends were 3 bases for V and 0 bases for J; bases not matched to a gene: 1. This CDR3 is built from 15 residues. CDR1 is KGHSH and CDR2 is LQKENI in the germline V gene. DNA of the CDR3: TGTGCCAGCTCACCCGGGACAGGGGGCTCCTACGAGCAGTACTTC. Amino acids: CASSPGTGGSYEQYF. Looking up the rest from reference TRBV18 and TRBJ2-7 gives the full variable domain: NAGVMQNPRHLVRRRGQEARLRCSPMKGHSHVYWYRQLPEEGLKFMVYLQKENIIDESGMPKERFSAEFPKEGPSILRIQQVVRGDSAAYFCASSPGTGGSYEQYFGPGTRLTVT.

On this clone itself: Different DNA sequences within this sample yield the same CDR3. V gene TRBV28 combines with J gene TRBJ2-1; D possibly corresponds to TRBD2 (6 bases). Germline V lookup: CDR1 MDHEN, CDR2 SYDVKM. The CDR3 runs to 15 residues. V was cut by 1 base and J by 1 base, with 8 bases left in between. The CDR3 here is CASSLFSGSYNEQFF. The DNA of the CDR3 is TGTGCCAGCAGTTTATTTAGCGGATCCTACAATGAGCAGTTCTTC.

This rearrangement joins TRBV4-3 to TRBJ2-1, with 10 bases identical to TRBD2. Germline trimming cut 1 base from V and 3 bases from J; bases unmatched to any gene: 3. CDR3 length equals 16 residues. Germline assignment: CDR1 LGHNA and CDR2 YSLEER. The CDR3 here is CASSQGTSGIYNEQFF. The CDR3 DNA reads as TGCGCCAGCAGCCAAGGGACTAGCGGAATCTACAATGAGCAGTTCTTC.

The J gene is TRBJ1-6, the V gene TRBV6-5, with D tentatively TRBD1 (6 bases). Germline lookup yields CDR1 MNHEY and CDR2 SVGAGI. Trimming left V 6 bases short and J 14 bases short, with 14 bases between. This CDR3 is built from 12 residues. CDR3 amino acids: CASSARGAALHF. CDR3 DNA: TGTGCCAGCAGCGCCCGGGGGGCGGCCCTCCACTTT.

The chain carries TRBV7-9 and TRBJ1-5, with 8 bases identical to TRBD1. V lost 5 bases, J lost 3 bases, and 6 bases stayed unmatched. The CDR3 runs 15 residues. Germline lookup yields CDR1 SEHNR and CDR2 FQNEAQ (reference sequence). The CDR3 nucleotides are TGTGCCAGCAGCCCGGACAGGGCCTACAATCAGCCCCAGCATTTT. Residues: CASSPDRAYNQPQHF.

The rearrangement links TRBV6-2 or TRBV6-3 to TRBJ2-3, with TRBD2 matching over 12 bases. The junction had 9 bases not matched to a gene; V was cut back by 4 bases and J by 4 bases. Looked up from germline, CDR1 is MNHEY and CDR2 is SVGEGT. The CDR3 sequence is 17 residues long. Written as DNA, the CDR3 is TGTGCCAGCAGTTCCCCTAGCGGGAGGGCCTCCCCAGATACGCAGTATTTT. This codes for CASSSPSGRASPDTQYF.

The chain is built from TRBV28 and TRBJ1-2; 8 bases are shared with TRBD1. Trimming at V came to 6 bases and at J to 5 bases, leaving 14 bases not matched to a gene. Germline V CDR1 and CDR2: MDHEN, SYDVKM. The CDR3 has 16 residues. Here the CDR3 reads CASSTGTGKVRYGYTF. In DNA form, the CDR3 reads TGTGCCAGCAGCACCGGGACAGGAAAAGTTCGGTATGGCTACACCTTC.

The chain employs TRBV4-3 and TRBJ2-7, with D possibly matching TRBD1 (5 bases). V was trimmed by 0 bases and J by 3 bases, leaving 9 bases between them. This CDR3 contains 14 residues. The V gene's germline CDR1 is LGHNA and CDR2 YSLEER. Written as DNA, the CDR3 is TGCGCCAGCAGCCAAGAAGGGCAGGGCTACGAGCAGTACTTC. Translated, it gives CASSQEGQGYEQYF.

The chain combines TRBV18 with TRBJ2-7; D gene unclear. The V gene's germline CDR1 is KGHSH and CDR2 LQKENI. V was trimmed by 3 bases and J by 3 bases, leaving 9 bases between them. CDR3 length: 13 amino acids. The chain's CDR3 is CASSPANHYEQYF. The CDR3 coding sequence is TGTGCCAGCTCACCGGCAAATCACTACGAGCAGTACTTC. The full variable domain, its missing parts supplied by reference TRBV18 and TRBJ2-7, is NAGVMQNPRHLVRRRGQEARLRCSPMKGHSHVYWYRQLPEEGLKFMVYLQKENIIDESGMPKERFSAEFPKEGPSILRIQQVVRGDSAAYFCASSPANHYEQYFGPGTRLTVT.

The chain joins TRBV30 to TRBJ2-1; D possibly corresponds to TRBD2 (5 bases). The CDR3 contains 13 residues. Trimming cost V 3 bases and J 9 bases, with 15 bases left between them. CDR1 is GTSNPN and CDR2 is SVGIG in the germline V gene (reference sequence). The CDR3 DNA sequence: TGTGCCTGGAGCCTTACTACAGCGGCTGAGCAGTTCTTC. It is translated as CAWSLTTAAEQFF.

The CDR3 DNA is TGTGCCAGCAGCTTAATTAGAAGATTCACCGGGGAGCTGTTTTTT. Amino acid sequence: CASSLIRRFTGELFF. The chain couples TRBV11-1 to TRBJ2-2; no reliable D call. Germline V gene sequence: CDR1 SGHAT, CDR2 FQDESV (reference sequence). The CDR3 runs to 15 residues. The V gene lost 2 bases and the J gene lost 4 bases, with 11 bases spanning the gap.

The rearrangement joins TRBV11-1 to TRBJ1-2; 8 bases map to TRBD1. J was trimmed by 3 bases and V by 3 bases; bases with no gene match: 0. The germline V gene has CDR1 SGHAT and CDR2 FQDESV (reference sequence). The CDR3 consists of 13 residues. The CDR3 DNA reads as TGTGCCAGCAGCTTGGGACAGGACTATGGCTACACCTTC. It yields the protein CASSLGQDYGYTF.

This clone was seen more than once but under ten times. The chain uses TRBV24-1 and TRBJ2-1, with 11 bases lining up with TRBD2. The ends lost 4 bases at V and 7 bases at J; junction bases unmatched: 11. The germline gives CDR1 KGHDR, CDR2 SFDVKD. This CDR3 contains 17 residues. CDR3 nucleotides: TGTGCCACCAGTGACCCCCTTGTAGCGGGAGGGTGGAATGAGCAGTTCTTC. Its translation is CATSDPLVAGGWNEQFF.

This chain links TRBV18 with TRBJ1-4; 10 bases map to TRBD1. V lost 2 bases to trimming and J lost 0 bases; unmatched junction nucleotides: 0. CDR3 length equals 16 residues. Germline CDR1 reads KGHSH; CDR2 reads LQKENI. CDR3 loop: CASSPGTGATNEKLFF. The CDR3 nucleotides read TGTGCCAGCTCACCAGGGACAGGGGCAACTAATGAAAAACTGTTTTTT.

The chain recombines TRBV7-8 with TRBJ2-7, with D unclear. The V end lost 4 bases, the J end lost 1 base, and 11 bases lay between the germline ends. The CDR3 consists of 14 residues. From germline, CDR1 is SGHVS and CDR2 FQNEAQ. CDR3 sequence reads: CASSYRGLSYEQYF. In DNA form, the CDR3 reads TGTGCCAGCAGCTACCGTGGGCTATCCTACGAGCAGTACTTC.